Listed below are T cell receptor beta chains from one sample, sequenced in a study of Ad26.COV2.S vaccination and SARS-CoV-2 variants. Only in-frame clones appear in the TCRdb table, and some are missing; sequencing was by immunoSEQ multiplex PCR. This table has under 550,000 clones, approximately 87% appearing once. The specimen was peripheral blood, collected in a trial of Ad26.COV2.S vaccine versus placebo. Every receptor here comes from a person aged 18-65 years who received the Ad26.COV2.S COVID-19 vaccine or a placebo. CDR3s include the opening cysteine and the closing phenylalanine or tryptophan. The order of the fields is J gene, V gene, CDR3 length, clone size, D gene, CDR3 protein, CDR3 DNA. D genes are given only for firm matches. A row's size may be missing; if present it is once, few, many or a size class.

>TRBJ1-1|TRBV12-5|14|.|.
CASGVGVGVAEAFF
TGTGCTAGTGGTGTCGGGGTTGGAGTCGCTGAAGCTTTCTTT
>TRBJ1-3|TRBV5-6|14|.|.
CASSFLRYGNTIYF
TGTGCCAGCAGCTTCCTCCGCTATGGAAACACCATATATTTT
>TRBJ1-2|TRBV7-9|14|.|.
CASSPPGGNYGYTF
TGTGCCAGCAGCCCCCCCGGGGGCAACTATGGCTACACCTTC
>TRBJ2-5|TRBV24-1|15|once|.
CATSDPGQNQETQYF
TGTGCCACCAGTGACCCTGGACAGAACCAAGAGACCCAGTACTTC
>TRBJ2-5|TRBV6-2/TRBV6-3|16|.|TRBD2
CASSYIQRGFQETQYF
TGTGCCAGCAGTTACATCCAGCGGGGGTTCCAAGAGACCCAGTACTTC
>TRBJ1-2|TRBV28|14|few|.
CASSPTPGNYGYTF
TGTGCCAGCAGCCCAACCCCAGGAAACTATGGCTACACCTTC
>TRBJ2-3|TRBV7-9|15|.|.
CASSPTGTYTDTQYF
TGTGCCAGCAGCCCGACCGGGACTTACACAGATACGCAGTATTTT
>TRBJ1-2|TRBV30|14|.|TRBD1
CAWSDLTGAGGYTF
TGTGCCTGGAGTGATCTAACAGGGGCGGGAGGCTACACCTTC
>TRBJ1-5|TRBV5-6|17|.|TRBD1
CASSNSLGQGGHQPQHF
TGTGCCAGCAGCAACAGTCTAGGACAGGGCGGCCATCAGCCCCAGCATTTT
>TRBJ2-1|TRBV4-3|15|.|.
CASRETPSSYNEQFF
TGCGCCAGCAGGGAGACGCCCAGCTCCTACAATGAGCAGTTCTTC
>TRBJ2-2|TRBV5-1|15|.|.
CASSTGRPRTGELFF
TGCGCCAGCAGCACTGGGCGCCCGCGGACCGGGGAGCTGTTTTTT
>TRBJ2-7|TRBV6-1|15|.|TRBD1
CASSEYRQGPYEQYF
TGTGCCAGCAGTGAATATCGACAGGGTCCCTACGAGCAGTACTTC
>TRBJ2-5|TRBV28|13|.|.
CASSLQGAETQYF
TGTGCCAGCAGTTTACAGGGCGCGGAGACCCAGTACTTC
>TRBJ1-2|TRBV30|11|once|.
CAWINLGGYTF
TGTGCCTGGATTAACCTCGGAGGCTACACCTTC
>TRBJ1-1|TRBV15|15|.|.
CATSPRLALPTEAFF
TGTGCCACCAGCCCTCGCCTTGCCCTCCCCACTGAAGCTTTCTTT
>TRBJ2-3|TRBV9|16|.|.
CASSPGGGGPTDTQYF
TGTGCCAGCAGCCCCGGTGGGGGGGGGCCAACAGATACGCAGTATTTT
>TRBJ2-1|TRBV7-9|15|.|.
CASRLSGGPMNEQFF
TGTGCCAGCAGATTGTCCGGGGGGCCGATGAATGAGCAGTTCTTC
>TRBJ2-2|TRBV19|12|.|.
CASTPPGGELFF
TGTGCCAGTACCCCCCCGGGGGGGGAGCTGTTTTTT
>TRBJ2-1|TRBV28|16|once|.
CASSLLSQSSYNEQFF
TGTGCCAGCAGTTTATTGTCTCAGAGCTCCTACAATGAGCAGTTCTTC
>TRBJ2-7|TRBV15|16|.|.
CATSRDGGSIPYEQYF
TGTGCCACCAGCAGAGACGGGGGATCCATCCCCTACGAGCAGTACTTC
>TRBJ2-3|TRBV18|13|.|.
CASANSGADTQYF
TGTGCCAGCGCTAACTCGGGGGCAGATACGCAGTATTTT
>TRBJ1-5|TRBV4-1|14|.|.
CASSRDARNQPQHF
TGCGCCAGCAGCCGGGACGCGCGTAATCAGCCCCAGCATTTT